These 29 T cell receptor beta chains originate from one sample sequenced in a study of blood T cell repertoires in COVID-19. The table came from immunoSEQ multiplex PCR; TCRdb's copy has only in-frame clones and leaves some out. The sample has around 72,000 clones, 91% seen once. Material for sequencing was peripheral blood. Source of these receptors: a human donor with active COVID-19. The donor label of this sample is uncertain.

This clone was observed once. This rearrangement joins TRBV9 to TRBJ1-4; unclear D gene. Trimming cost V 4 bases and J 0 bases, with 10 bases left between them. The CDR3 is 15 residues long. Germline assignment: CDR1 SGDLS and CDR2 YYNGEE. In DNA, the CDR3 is TGTGCCAGCAGCCCGAACGGGGCAACTAATGAAAAACTGTTTTTT. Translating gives CASSPNGATNEKLFF. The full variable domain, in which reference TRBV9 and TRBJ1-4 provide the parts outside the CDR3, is DSGVTQTPKHLITATGQRVTLRCSPRSGDLSVYWYQQSLDQGLQFLIQYYNGEERAKGNILERFSAQQFPDLHSELNLSSLELGDSALYFCASSPNGATNEKLFFGSGTQLSVL.

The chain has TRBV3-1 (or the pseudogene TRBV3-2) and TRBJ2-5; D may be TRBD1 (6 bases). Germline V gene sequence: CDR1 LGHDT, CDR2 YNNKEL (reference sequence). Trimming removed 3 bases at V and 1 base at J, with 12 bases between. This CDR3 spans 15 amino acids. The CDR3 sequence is CASSQSWDTQETQYF. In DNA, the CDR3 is TGTGCCAGCAGCCAGTCTTGGGACACCCAAGAGACCCAGTACTTC.

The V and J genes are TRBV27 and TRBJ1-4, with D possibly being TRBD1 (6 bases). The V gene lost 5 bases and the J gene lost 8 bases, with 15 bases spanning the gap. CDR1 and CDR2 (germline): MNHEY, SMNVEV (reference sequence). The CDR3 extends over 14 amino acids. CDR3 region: CASSASTGVEKLFF. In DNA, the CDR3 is TGTGCCAGCAGTGCCTCGACAGGTGTGGAAAAACTGTTTTTT.

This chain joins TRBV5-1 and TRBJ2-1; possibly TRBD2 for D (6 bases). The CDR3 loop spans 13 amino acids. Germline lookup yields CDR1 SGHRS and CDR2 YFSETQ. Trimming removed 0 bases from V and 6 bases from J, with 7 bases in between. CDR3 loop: CASSLDGSNEQFF. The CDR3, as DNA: TGCGCCAGCAGCTTGGACGGGAGCAATGAGCAGTTCTTC.

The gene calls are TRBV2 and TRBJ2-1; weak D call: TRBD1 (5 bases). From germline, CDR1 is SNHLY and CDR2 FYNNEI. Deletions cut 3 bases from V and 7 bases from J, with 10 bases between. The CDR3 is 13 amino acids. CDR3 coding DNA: TGTGCCAGCAGTGATCAGGGTACGAATGAGCAGTTCTTC. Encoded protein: CASSDQGTNEQFF.

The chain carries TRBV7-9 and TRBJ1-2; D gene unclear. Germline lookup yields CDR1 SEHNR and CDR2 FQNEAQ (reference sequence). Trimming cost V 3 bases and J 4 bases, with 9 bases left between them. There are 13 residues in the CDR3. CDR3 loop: CASSFRGAYGYTF. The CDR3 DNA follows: TGTGCCAGCAGCTTTAGAGGAGCCTATGGCTACACCTTC.

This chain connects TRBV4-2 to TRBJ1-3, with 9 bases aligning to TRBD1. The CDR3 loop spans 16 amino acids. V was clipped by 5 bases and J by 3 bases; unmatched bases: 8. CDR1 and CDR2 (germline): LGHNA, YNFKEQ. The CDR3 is CASSIRTGEGGNTIYF. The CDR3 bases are TGTGCCAGCAGCATACGGACAGGGGAGGGTGGAAACACCATATATTTT.

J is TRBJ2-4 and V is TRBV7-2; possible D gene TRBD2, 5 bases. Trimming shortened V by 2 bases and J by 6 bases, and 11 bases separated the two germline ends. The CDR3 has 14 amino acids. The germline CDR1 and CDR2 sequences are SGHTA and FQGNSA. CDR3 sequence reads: CASSLRGLGNIQYF. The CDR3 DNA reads TGTGCCAGCAGCTTACGAGGACTCGGAAACATTCAGTACTTC.

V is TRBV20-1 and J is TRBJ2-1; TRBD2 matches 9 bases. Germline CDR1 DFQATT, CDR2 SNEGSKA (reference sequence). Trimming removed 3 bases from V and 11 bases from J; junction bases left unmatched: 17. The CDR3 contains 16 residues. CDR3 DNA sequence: TGCAGTGCTAGTCGAATTAGCGGGAGCTCCTCCCCCCAGCAGTTCTTC. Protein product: CSASRISGSSSPQQFF.

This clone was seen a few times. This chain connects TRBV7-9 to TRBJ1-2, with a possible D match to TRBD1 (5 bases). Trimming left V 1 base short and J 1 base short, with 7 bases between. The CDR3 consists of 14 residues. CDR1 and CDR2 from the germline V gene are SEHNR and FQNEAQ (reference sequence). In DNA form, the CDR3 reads TGTGCCAGCAGCTTAGGACAGAATAACTATGGCTACACCTTC. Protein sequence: CASSLGQNNYGYTF.

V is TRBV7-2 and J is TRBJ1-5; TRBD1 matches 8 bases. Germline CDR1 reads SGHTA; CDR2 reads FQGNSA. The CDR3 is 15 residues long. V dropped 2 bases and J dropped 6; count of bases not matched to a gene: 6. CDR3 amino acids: CASSLQGAPGQPQHF. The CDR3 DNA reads TGTGCCAGCAGCTTACAGGGGGCGCCGGGTCAGCCCCAGCATTTT.

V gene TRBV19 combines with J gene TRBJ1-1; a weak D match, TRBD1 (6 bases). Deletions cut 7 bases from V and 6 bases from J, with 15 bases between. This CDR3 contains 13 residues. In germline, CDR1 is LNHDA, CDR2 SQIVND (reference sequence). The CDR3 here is CASNQGWGAEAFF. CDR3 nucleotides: TGTGCCAGTAACCAGGGGTGGGGCGCTGAAGCTTTCTTT.

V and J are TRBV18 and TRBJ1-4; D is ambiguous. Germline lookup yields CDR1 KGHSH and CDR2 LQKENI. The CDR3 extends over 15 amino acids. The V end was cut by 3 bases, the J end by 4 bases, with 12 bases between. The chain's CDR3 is CASSPLGPFNEKLFF. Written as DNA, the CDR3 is TGTGCCAGCTCACCCCTGGGCCCTTTTAATGAAAAACTGTTTTTT.

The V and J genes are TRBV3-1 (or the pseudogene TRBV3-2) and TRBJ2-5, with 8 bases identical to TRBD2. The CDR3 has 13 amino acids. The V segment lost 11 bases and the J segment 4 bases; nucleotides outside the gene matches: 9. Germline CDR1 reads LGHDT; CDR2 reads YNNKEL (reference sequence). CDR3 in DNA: TGTGCCGCCGGGGGGGGCGTGGGAGAGACCCAGTACTTC. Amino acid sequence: CAAGGGVGETQYF.

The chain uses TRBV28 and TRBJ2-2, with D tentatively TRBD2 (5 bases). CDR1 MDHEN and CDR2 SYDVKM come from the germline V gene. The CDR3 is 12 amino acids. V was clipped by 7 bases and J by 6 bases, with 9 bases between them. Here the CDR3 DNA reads TGTGCCAGCACGGAGGACTCCGGGGAGCTGTTTTTT. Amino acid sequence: CASTEDSGELFF.

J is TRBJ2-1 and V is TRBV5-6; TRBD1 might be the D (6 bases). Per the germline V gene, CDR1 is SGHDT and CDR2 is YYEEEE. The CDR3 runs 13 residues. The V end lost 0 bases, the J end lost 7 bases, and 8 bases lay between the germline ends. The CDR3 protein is CASSLDRVNEQFF. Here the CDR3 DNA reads TGTGCCAGCAGCTTGGACAGGGTTAATGAGCAGTTCTTC.

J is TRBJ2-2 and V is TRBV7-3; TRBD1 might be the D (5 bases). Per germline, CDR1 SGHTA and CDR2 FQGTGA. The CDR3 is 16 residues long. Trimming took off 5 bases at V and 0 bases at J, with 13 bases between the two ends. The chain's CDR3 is CASSPQGLSNTGELFF. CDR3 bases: TGTGCCAGCAGCCCTCAGGGTTTATCGAACACCGGGGAGCTGTTTTTT.

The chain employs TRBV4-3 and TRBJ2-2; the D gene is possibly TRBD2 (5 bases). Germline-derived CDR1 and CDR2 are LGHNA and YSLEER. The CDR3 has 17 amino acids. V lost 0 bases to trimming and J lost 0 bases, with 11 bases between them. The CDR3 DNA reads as TGCGCCAGCAGCCAAGAGTATGAGGGAGCGAACACCGGGGAGCTGTTTTTT. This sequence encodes CASSQEYEGANTGELFF.

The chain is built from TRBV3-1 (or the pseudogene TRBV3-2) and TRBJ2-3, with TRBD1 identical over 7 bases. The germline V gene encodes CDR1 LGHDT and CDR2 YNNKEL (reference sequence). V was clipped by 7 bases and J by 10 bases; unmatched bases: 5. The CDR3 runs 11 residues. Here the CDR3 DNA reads TGTGCCAGCACCTACCAGGGGGCGCAGTATTTT. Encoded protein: CASTYQGAQYF.

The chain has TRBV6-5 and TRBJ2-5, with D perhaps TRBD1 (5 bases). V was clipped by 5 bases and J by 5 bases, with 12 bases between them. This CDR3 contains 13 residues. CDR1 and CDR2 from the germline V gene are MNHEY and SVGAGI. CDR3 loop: CASSRQLVETQYF. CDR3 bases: TGTGCCAGCAGTCGACAGTTGGTGGAGACCCAGTACTTC.

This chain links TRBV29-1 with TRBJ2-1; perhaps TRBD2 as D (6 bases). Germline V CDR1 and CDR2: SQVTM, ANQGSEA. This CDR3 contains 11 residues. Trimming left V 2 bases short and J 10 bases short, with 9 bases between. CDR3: CSVESGDEQFF. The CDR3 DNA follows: TGCAGCGTTGAATCGGGAGACGAGCAGTTCTTC.

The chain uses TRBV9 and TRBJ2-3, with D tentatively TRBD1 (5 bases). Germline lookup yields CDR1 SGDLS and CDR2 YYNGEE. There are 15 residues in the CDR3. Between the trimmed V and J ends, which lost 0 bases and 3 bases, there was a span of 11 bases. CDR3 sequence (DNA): TGTGCCAGCAGCGTAGAGGGGCAGGAAACAGATACGCAGTATTTT. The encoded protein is CASSVEGQETDTQYF.

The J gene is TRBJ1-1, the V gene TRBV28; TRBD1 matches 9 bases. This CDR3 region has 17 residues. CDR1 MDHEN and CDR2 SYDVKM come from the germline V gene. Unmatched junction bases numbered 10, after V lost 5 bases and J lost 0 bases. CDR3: CASSPRDRVGMNTEAFF. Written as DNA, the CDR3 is TGTGCCAGCAGTCCCCGGGACAGGGTGGGCATGAACACTGAAGCTTTCTTT.

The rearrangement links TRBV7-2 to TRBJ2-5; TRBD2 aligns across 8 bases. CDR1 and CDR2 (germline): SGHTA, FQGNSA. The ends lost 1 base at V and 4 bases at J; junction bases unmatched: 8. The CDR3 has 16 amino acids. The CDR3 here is CASSLVGTSKGETQYF. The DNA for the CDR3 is TGTGCCAGCAGCTTAGTTGGGACTAGTAAGGGAGAGACCCAGTACTTC.

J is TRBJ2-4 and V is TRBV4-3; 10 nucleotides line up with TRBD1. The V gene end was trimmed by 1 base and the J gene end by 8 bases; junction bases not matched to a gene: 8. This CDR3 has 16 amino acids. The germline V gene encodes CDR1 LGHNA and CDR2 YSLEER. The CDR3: CASSQATSGQGYIQYF. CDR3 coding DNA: TGCGCCAGCAGCCAAGCCACCTCGGGACAGGGGTACATTCAGTACTTC.

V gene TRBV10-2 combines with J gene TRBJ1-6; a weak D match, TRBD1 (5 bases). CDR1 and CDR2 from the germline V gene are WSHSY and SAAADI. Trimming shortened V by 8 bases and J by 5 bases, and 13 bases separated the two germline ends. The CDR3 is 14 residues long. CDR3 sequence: CASGHLWDNSPLHF. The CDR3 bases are TGCGCCAGCGGACACTTATGGGATAATTCACCCCTCCACTTT.

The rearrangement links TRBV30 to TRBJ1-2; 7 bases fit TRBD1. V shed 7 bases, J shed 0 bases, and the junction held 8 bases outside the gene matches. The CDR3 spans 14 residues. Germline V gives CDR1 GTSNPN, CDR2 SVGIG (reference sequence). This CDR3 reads CASQGDPTNYGYTF. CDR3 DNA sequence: TGTGCCTCCCAGGGGGATCCAACTAACTATGGCTACACCTTC.

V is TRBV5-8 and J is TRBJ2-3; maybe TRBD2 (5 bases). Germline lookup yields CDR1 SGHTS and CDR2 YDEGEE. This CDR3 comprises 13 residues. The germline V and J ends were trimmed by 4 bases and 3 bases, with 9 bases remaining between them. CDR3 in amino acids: CASSPPGTDTQYF. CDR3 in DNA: TGTGCCAGCAGCCCGCCGGGGACAGATACGCAGTATTTT.

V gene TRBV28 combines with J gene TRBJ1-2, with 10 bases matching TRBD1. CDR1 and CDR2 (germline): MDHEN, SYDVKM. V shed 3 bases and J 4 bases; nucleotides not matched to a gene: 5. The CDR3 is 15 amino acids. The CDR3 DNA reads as TGTGCCAGCAGTTTCCCGGGACAGGGGTCCTATGGCTACACCTTC. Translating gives CASSFPGQGSYGYTF.